These 17 T cell receptor beta chains were all obtained from the same sample, sequenced in a study of identical twins. TCRdb re-called the 5' RACE reads through MiXCR, storing one row per CDR3 protein. The sample contains roughly 720,000 distinct CDR3 sequences, roughly 20% of which appear only once. These data are also associated with another study on T cells expressing NK-cell markers.

Sequenced input: PBMCs. These TCRs come from a woman aged 18-29 years in good health.

The V gene is TRBV4-1, the J gene TRBJ2-5; 7 positions match TRBD2. The ends lost 2 bases at V and 2 bases at J; junction bases unmatched: 5. This CDR3 region has 15 residues. Germline V CDR1 and CDR2: MGHRA, YSYEKL. The CDR3: CASSQSGKGQETQYF. In DNA form, the CDR3 reads TGCGCCAGCAGCCAAAGCGGGAAGGGGCAAGAGACCCAGTACTTC.

As to this clonotype: Possible read error: a much larger clone is one base away. CDR3 in amino acids: CASSPSLAGITYNVQFF. The CDR3 nucleotides read TGTGCCAGCAGTCCCAGTCTAGCGGGGATCACCTACAATGTGCAGTTCTTC. The chain uses TRBV12-3 or TRBV12-4 and TRBJ2-1; 9 bases are shared with TRBD2. CDR3 length: 17 residues.

Only a few counts were recorded for this clonotype. The chain employs TRBV3-1 and TRBJ2-1; D may be TRBD2 (5 bases). V was pared by 3 bases and J by 2 bases, with 8 bases between. The CDR3 spans 14 residues. Germline V gene sequence: CDR1 LGHDT, CDR2 YNNKEL (reference sequence). The CDR3 DNA follows: TGTGCCAGCAGCCAGGAGGCCGCCTACAATGAGCAGTTCTTC. Protein product: CASSQEAAYNEQFF.

This clonotype occurred many times. The gene calls are TRBV12-3 or TRBV12-4 and TRBJ2-7; 7 bases align to TRBD2. The junction had 4 bases not matched to a gene; V was cut back by 2 bases and J by 3 bases. The CDR3 covers 14 residues. In nucleotides, the CDR3 is TGTGCCAGCAGTTTACGCGGGACTAACTACGAGCAGTACTTC. Protein product: CASSLRGTNYEQYF.

The J gene is TRBJ2-5, the V gene TRBV6-2 or TRBV6-3; D remains ambiguous. The germline CDR1 and CDR2 sequences are MNHEY and SVGEGT. The CDR3 loop spans 15 amino acids. Trimming pared 2 bases from V and 0 bases from J, leaving 10 bases between. The CDR3 spells CASSYDRNYQETQYF. CDR3 bases: TGTGCCAGCAGTTACGACCGCAACTACCAAGAGACCCAGTACTTC.

There are a few counts of this clonotype. The chain links TRBV7-2 to TRBJ2-1; D is tentatively TRBD1 or TRBD2 (5 bases each). The CDR3 has 15 residues. The germline V and J ends were trimmed by 5 bases and 6 bases, with 17 bases remaining between them. The germline CDR1 and CDR2 sequences are SGHTA and FQGNSA. CDR3 residues: CASSHRTLDSNEQFF. The CDR3, as DNA: TGTGCCAGCAGCCATAGGACACTAGACTCCAATGAGCAGTTCTTC.

This chain connects TRBV10-3 to TRBJ1-2, with 7 positions matching TRBD1. Germline CDR1 ENHRY, CDR2 SYGVKD. The CDR3 sequence is 14 residues long. J gave up 4 bases and V 4 bases, and 6 bases lay outside the gene matches. CDR3 amino acids: CAISGPGQSYGYTF. In DNA, the CDR3 is TGTGCCATCAGTGGCCCGGGACAGTCCTATGGCTACACCTTC.

This clonotype was detected only a few times. The chain has TRBV18 and TRBJ1-1; D is uncertain. This CDR3 is 16 amino acids long. Per germline, CDR1 KGHSH and CDR2 LQKENI. V was trimmed by 8 bases and J by 0 bases, leaving 19 bases between them. For the CDR3, the DNA is TGTGCCAGCACCCCCGGGCAGGCCCTCTTGAACACTGAAGCTTTCTTT. Its translation: CASTPGQALLNTEAFF.

This clonotype was detected only a few times. V is TRBV5-6 and J is TRBJ2-1; TRBD2 matches at 8 bases. J gave up 8 bases and V 4 bases, and 11 bases lay outside the gene matches. CDR1 and CDR2 from the germline V gene are SGHDT and YYEEEE. This CDR3 region has 15 residues. The CDR3 bases are TGTGCCAGCAGCGTGTCCTTGGCGGGGGGATATGAGCAGTTCTTC. Translation gives CASSVSLAGGYEQFF.

The V call is TRBV12-3 or TRBV12-4, the J call TRBJ1-4; D call uncertain. The germline V and J ends were trimmed by 4 bases and 7 bases, with 10 bases remaining between them. The CDR3 covers 13 residues. Here the CDR3 reads CASSYRVSEKLFF. As DNA, the CDR3 is TGTGCCAGCAGTTACCGGGTTAGTGAAAAACTGTTTTTT.

The chain links TRBV27 to TRBJ2-7; 14 bases are a match to TRBD2. V shed 4 bases and J 1 base; nucleotides not matched to a gene: 9. Germline values: CDR1 MNHEY, CDR2 SMNVEV (reference sequence). The CDR3 consists of 18 residues. The DNA of the CDR3 is TGTGCCAGCAGTTCGGGACTAGCGGGAGCTTTAGTGTCCTACGAGCAGTACTTC. Amino acids: CASSSGLAGALVSYEQYF.

This clonotype was seen at least ten times. This chain joins TRBV6-5 and TRBJ2-1; TRBD2 might be the D (6 bases). V shed 4 bases and J shed 1 base, with 8 bases lying between them. Germline CDR1 and CDR2: MNHEY and SVGAGI. The CDR3 is made up of 14 amino acids. The CDR3 loop reads CASSWRGSYNEQFF. The CDR3 nucleotides are TGTGCCAGCAGTTGGCGGGGATCCTACAATGAGCAGTTCTTC.

The gene calls are TRBV5-5 and TRBJ2-5, with a weak D call TRBD2 (6 bases). CDR1 SGHKS and CDR2 YYEKEE come from the germline V gene (reference sequence). The V and J ends lost 1 base and 4 bases respectively, with 14 bases between them. The length of the CDR3 is 15 residues. CDR3 loop: CASSLWGTPAETQYF. The DNA for the CDR3 is TGTGCCAGCAGCTTGTGGGGGACTCCCGCAGAGACCCAGTACTTC.

This clonotype was recorded at least ten times. This rearrangement joins TRBV20-1 to TRBJ2-7; perhaps TRBD1 as D (5 bases). CDR1 is DFQATT and CDR2 is SNEGSKA in the germline V gene (reference sequence). This CDR3 is 14 amino acids long. V gave up 0 bases and J gave up 5 bases, with 14 bases separating them. The CDR3 protein is CSARDGRELDEQYF. For the CDR3, the DNA is TGCAGTGCTAGAGACGGCAGGGAATTGGACGAGCAGTACTTC.

The rearrangement links TRBV7-9 to TRBJ2-3; D is tentatively TRBD1 or TRBD2 (7 bases each). Germline CDR1 SEHNR, CDR2 FQNEAQ (reference sequence). The CDR3 spans 14 residues. The V and J ends lost 9 bases and 0 bases respectively, with 13 bases between them. Here the CDR3 reads CARGGGQSTDTQYF. The CDR3 DNA follows: TGTGCCAGGGGGGGGGGACAGAGCACAGATACGCAGTATTTT.

The chain has TRBV5-1 and TRBJ2-4; weak D call: TRBD1 (5 bases). The V and J ends lost 0 bases and 0 bases respectively, with 10 bases between them. The CDR3 totals 16 residues. The germline gives CDR1 SGHRS, CDR2 YFSETQ. CDR3 residues: CASSLGQLLAKNIQYF. The CDR3 coding sequence is TGCGCCAGCAGCTTGGGACAGCTTTTAGCCAAAAACATTCAGTACTTC.

The CDR3 is CSARSPQGGHEQYF. The CDR3 region has the DNA TGCAGTGCTAGATCCCCCCAGGGGGGTCACGAGCAGTACTTC. The V call is TRBV20-1, the J call TRBJ2-7, with D possibly matching TRBD1 (7 bases). The CDR3 is 14 amino acids. Germline V gene sequence: CDR1 DFQATT, CDR2 SNEGSKA (reference sequence). V lost 2 bases and J lost 5, with 16 bases in between.